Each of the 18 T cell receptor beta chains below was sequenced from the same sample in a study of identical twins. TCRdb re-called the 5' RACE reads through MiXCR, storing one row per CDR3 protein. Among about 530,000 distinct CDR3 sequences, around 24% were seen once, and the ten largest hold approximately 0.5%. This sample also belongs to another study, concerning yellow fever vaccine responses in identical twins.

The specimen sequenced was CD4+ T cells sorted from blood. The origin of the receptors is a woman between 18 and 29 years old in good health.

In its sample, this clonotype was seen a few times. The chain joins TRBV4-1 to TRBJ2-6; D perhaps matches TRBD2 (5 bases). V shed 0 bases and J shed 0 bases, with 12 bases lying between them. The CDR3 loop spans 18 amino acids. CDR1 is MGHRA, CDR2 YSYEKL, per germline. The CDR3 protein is CASSQERGSYSGANVLTF. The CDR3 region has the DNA TGCGCCAGCAGCCAAGAACGCGGGTCCTACTCTGGGGCCAACGTCCTGACTTTC.

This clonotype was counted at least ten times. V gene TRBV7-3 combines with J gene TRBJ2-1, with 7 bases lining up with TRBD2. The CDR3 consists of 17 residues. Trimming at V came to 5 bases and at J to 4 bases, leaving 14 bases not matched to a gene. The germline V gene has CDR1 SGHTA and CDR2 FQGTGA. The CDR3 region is CASSQSAASGFYNEQFF. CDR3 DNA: TGTGCCAGCAGCCAGTCCGCGGCTAGCGGCTTTTACAATGAGCAGTTCTTC.

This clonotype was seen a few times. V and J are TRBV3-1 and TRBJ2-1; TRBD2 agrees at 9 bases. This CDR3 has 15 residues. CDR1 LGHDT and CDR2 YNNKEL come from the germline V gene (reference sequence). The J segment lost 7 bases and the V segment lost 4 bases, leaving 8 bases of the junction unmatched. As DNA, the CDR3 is TGTGCCAGCAGCCGATTAGCGGGAGAGGCGAATGAGCAGTTCTTC. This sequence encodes CASSRLAGEANEQFF.

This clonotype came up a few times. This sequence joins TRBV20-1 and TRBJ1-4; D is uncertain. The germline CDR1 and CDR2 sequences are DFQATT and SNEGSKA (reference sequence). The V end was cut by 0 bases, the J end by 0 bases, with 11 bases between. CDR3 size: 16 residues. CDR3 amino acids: CSARDTTDPTNEKLFF. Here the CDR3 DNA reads TGCAGTGCTAGAGATACCACAGACCCAACTAATGAAAAACTGTTTTTT.

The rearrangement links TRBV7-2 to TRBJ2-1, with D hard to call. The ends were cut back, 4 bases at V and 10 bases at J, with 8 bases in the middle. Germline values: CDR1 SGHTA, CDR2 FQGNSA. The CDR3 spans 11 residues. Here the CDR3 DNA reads TGTGCCAGCAGCTACCGGTTCGAGCAGTTCTTC. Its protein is CASSYRFEQFF.

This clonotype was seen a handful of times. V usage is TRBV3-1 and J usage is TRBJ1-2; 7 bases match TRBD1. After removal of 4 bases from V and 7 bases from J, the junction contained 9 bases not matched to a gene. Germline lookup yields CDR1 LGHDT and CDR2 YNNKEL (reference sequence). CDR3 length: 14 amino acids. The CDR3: CASSLRTGTVGYTF. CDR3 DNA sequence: TGTGCCAGCAGCCTCCGGACAGGTACAGTTGGCTACACCTTC. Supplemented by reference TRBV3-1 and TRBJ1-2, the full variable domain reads DTAVSQTPKYLVTQMGNDKSIKCEQNLGHDTMYWYKQDSKKFLKIMFSYNNKELIINETVPNRFSPKSPDKAHLNLHINSLELGDSAVYFCASSLRTGTVGYTFGSGTRLTVV.

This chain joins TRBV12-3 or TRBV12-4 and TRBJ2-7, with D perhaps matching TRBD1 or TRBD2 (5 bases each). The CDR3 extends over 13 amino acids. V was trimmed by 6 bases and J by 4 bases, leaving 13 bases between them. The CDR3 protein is CASSPGPTYEQYV. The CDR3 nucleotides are TGTGCCAGCAGCCCGGGACCGACATACGAGCAGTACGTC.

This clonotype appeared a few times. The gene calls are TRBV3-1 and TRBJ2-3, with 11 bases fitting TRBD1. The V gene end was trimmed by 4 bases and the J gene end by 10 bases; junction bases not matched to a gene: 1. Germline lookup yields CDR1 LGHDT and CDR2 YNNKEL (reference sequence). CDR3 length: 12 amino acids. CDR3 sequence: CASSPDRGPQYF. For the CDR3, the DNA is TGTGCCAGCAGCCCGGACAGGGGGCCGCAGTATTTT.

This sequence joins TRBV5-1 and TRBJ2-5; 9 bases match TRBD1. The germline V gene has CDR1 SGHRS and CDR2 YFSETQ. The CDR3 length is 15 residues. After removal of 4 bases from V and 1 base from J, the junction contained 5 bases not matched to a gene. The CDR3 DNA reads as TGCGCCAGCAGCCGAACAGGGGGCATCCAAGAGACCCAGTACTTC. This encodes CASSRTGGIQETQYF.

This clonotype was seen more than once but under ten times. The CDR3 DNA is TGTGCCAGCATTTACCAATACGAGCAGTACTTC. Its protein is CASIYQYEQYF. The chain combines TRBV2 with TRBJ2-7; D not certain. The V end lost 7 bases, the J end lost 4 bases, and 8 bases lay between the germline ends. CDR3 length: 11 amino acids. Germline V gene sequence: CDR1 SNHLY, CDR2 FYNNEI. The full variable domain, with the rest looked up from reference TRBV2 and TRBJ2-7, is EPEVTQTPSHQVTQMGQEVILRCVPISNHLYFYWYRQILGQKVEFLVSFYNNEISEKSEIFDDQFSVERPDGSNFTLKIRSTKLEDSAMYFCASIYQYEQYFGPGTRLTVT.

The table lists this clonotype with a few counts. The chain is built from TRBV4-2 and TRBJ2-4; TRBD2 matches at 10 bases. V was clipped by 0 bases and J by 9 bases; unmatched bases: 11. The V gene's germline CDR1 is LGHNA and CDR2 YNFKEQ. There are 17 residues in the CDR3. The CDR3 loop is CASSQETSGGAVGIQYF. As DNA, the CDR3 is TGTGCCAGCAGCCAAGAAACCAGCGGGGGGGCTGTCGGCATTCAGTACTTC.

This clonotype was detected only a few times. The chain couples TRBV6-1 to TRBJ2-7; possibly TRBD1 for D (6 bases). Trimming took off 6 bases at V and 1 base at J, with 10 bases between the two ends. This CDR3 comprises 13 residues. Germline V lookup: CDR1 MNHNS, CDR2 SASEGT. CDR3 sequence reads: CASRGDISYEQYV. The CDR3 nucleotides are TGTGCCAGCAGGGGGGACATATCCTACGAGCAGTACGTC.

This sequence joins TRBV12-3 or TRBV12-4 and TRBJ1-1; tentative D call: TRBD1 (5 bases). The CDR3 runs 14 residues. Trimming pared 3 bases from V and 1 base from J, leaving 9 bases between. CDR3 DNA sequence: TGTGCCAGCAGTTTTGCGGACAAGAACACTGAAGCTTTCTTT. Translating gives CASSFADKNTEAFF.

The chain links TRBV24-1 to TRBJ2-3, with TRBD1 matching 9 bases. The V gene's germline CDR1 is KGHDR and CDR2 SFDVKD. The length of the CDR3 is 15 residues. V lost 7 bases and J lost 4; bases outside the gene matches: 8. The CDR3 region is CATSWGQGRPDTQYF. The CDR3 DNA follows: TGTGCCACCAGCTGGGGACAGGGTAGGCCAGATACGCAGTATTTT.

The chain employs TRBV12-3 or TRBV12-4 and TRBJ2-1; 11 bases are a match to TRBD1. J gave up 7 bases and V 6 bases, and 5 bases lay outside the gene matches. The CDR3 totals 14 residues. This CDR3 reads CASRRGQGGNEQFF. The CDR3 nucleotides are TGTGCCAGCAGGCGGGGACAGGGGGGTAATGAGCAGTTCTTC.

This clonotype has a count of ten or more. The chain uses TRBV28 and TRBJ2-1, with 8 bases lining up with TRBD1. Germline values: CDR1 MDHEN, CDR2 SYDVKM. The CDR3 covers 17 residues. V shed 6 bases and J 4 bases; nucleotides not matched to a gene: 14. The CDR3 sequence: CASRGSRDRSGYNEQFF. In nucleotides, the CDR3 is TGTGCCAGCAGGGGCAGCCGGGACAGGTCTGGTTACAATGAGCAGTTCTTC.

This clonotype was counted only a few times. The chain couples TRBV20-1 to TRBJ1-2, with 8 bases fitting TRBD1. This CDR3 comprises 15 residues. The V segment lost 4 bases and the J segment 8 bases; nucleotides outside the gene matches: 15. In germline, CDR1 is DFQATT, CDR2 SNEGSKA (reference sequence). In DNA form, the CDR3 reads TGCAGTGCTAATACGGAGGCAGGGGGCAAGTGGGGCTACACCTTC. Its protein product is CSANTEAGGKWGYTF.

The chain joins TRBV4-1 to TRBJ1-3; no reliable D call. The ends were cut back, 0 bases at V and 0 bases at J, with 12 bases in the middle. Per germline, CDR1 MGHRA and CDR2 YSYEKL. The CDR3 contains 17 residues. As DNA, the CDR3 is TGCGCCAGCAGCCAAGATTGGCAGGCAAACTCTGGAAACACCATATATTTT. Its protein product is CASSQDWQANSGNTIYF.